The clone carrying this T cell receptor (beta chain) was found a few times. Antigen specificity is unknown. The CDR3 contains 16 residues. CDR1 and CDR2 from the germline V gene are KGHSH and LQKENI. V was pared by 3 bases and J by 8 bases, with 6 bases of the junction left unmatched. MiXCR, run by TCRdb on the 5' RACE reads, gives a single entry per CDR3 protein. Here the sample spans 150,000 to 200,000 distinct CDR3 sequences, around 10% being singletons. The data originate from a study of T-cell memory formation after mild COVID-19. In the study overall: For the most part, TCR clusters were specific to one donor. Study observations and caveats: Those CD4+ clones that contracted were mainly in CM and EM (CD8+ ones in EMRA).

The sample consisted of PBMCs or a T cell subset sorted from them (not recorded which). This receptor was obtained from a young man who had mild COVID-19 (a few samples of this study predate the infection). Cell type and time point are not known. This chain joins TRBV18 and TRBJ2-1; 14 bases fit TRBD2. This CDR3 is CASSPQTSGGAYEQFF. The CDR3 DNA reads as TGTGCCAGCTCACCTCAGACTAGCGGGGGGGCATATGAGCAGTTCTTC.